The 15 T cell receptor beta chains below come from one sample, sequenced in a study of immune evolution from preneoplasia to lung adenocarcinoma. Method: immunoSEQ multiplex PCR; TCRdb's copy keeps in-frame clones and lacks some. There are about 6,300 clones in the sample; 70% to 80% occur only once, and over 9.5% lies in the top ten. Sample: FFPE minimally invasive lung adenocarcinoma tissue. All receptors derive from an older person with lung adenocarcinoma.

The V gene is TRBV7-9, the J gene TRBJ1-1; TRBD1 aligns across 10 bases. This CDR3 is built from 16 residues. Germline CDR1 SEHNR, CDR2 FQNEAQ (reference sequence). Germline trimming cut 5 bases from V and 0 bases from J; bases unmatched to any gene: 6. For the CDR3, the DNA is TGTGCCAGCAGCCCCGGGACAGGGGTCATGAACACTGAAGCTTTCTTT. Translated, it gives CASSPGTGVMNTEAFF.

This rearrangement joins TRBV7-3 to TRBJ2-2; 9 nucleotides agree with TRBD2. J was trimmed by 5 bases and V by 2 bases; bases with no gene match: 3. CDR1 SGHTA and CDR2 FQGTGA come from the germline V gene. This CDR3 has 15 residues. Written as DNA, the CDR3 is TGTGCCAGCAGCTTAGCGGGGGGGAAAACCGGGGAGCTGTTTTTT. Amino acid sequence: CASSLAGGKTGELFF.

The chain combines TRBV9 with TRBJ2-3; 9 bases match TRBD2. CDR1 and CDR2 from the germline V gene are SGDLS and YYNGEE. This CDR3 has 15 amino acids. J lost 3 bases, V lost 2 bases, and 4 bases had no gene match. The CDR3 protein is CASSVSGGLTDTQYF. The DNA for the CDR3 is TGTGCCAGCAGCGTTAGCGGGGGTCTAACAGATACGCAGTATTTT.

This chain's CDR3 is CASSPGHAGGGELFF. CDR3 sequence (DNA): TGTGCCAGCAGTCCAGGACACGCGGGAGGTGGAGAGCTGTTTTTT. J is TRBJ2-2 and V is TRBV27; 8 bases are a match to TRBD2. J gave up 11 bases and V 5 bases, and 13 bases lay outside the gene matches. The CDR3 has 15 amino acids. CDR1 MNHEY and CDR2 SMNVEV come from the germline V gene (reference sequence).

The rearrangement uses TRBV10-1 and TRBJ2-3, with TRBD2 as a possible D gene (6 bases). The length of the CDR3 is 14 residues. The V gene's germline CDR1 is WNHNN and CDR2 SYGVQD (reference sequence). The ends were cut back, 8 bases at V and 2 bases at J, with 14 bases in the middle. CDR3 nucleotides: TGCGCCAGCTCCCGGCGGGAATTCACAGATACGCAGTATTTT. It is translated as CASSRREFTDTQYF.

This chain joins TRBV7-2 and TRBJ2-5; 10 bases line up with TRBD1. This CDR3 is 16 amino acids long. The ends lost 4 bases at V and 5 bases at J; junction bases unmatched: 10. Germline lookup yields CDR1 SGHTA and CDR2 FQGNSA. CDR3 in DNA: TGTGCCAGCAGCTCGCGACAGGGGGCGAATACGGAGACCCAGTACTTC. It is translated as CASSSRQGANTETQYF.

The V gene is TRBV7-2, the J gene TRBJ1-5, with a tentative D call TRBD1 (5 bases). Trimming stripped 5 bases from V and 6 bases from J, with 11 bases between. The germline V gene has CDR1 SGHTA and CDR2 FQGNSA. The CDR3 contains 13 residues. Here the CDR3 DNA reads TGTGCCAGCAGCCTCAGGGAGGGTCAGCCCCAGCATTTT. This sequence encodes CASSLREGQPQHF. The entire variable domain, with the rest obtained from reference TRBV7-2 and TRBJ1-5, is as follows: GAGVSQSPSNKVTEKGKDVELRCDPISGHTALYWYRQSLGQGLEFLIYFQGNSAPDKSGLPSDRFSAERTGGSVSTLTIQRTQQEDSAVYLCASSLREGQPQHFGDGTRLSIL.

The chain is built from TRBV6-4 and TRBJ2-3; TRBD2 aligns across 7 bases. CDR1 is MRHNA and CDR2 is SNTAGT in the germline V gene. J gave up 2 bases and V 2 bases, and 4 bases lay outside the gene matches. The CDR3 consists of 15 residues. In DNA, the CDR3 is TGTGCCAGCAGTGACGGGGGAGGGGACACAGATACGCAGTATTTT. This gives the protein CASSDGGGDTDTQYF.

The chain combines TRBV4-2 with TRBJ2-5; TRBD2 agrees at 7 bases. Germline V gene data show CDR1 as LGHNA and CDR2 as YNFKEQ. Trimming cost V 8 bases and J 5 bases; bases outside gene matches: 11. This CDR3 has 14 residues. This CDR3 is CASGGGSPGETQYF. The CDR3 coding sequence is TGTGCCAGCGGCGGGGGATCCCCGGGGGAGACCCAGTACTTC.

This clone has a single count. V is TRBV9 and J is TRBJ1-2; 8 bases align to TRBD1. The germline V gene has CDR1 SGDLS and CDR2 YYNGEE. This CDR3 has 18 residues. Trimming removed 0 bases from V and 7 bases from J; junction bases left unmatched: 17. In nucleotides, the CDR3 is TGTGCCAGCAGCGTAGACGTGGGACAGGACGGGCCGAGGGGTGGCTACACCTTC. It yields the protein CASSVDVGQDGPRGGYTF.

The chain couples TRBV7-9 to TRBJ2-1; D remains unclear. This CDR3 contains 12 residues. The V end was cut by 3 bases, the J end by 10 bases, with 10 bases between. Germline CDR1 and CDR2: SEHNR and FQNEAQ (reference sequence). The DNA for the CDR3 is TGTGCCAGCAGCTTGTCTTCCCTGGAGCAGTTCTTC. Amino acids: CASSLSSLEQFF. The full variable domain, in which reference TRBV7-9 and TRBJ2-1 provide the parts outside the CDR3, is DTGVSQNPRHKITKRGQNVTFRCDPISEHNRLYWYRQTLGQGPEFLTYFQNEAQLEKSRLLSDRFSAERPKGSFSTLEIQRTEQGDSAMYLCASSLSSLEQFFGPGTRLTVL.

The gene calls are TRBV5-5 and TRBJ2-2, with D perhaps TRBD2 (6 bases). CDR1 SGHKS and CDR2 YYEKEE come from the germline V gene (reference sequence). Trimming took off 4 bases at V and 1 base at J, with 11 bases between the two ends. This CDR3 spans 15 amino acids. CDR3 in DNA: TGTGCCAGCAGCCTGGGAGCGGGGAACACCGGGGAGCTGTTTTTT. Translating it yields CASSLGAGNTGELFF.

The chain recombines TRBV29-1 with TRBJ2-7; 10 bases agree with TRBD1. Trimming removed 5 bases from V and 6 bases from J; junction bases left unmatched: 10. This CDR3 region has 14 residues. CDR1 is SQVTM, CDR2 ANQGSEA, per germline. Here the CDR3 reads CSVLRTGGYSEQYF. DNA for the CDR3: TGCAGCGTTCTCCGGACAGGGGGTTATTCCGAGCAGTACTTC.

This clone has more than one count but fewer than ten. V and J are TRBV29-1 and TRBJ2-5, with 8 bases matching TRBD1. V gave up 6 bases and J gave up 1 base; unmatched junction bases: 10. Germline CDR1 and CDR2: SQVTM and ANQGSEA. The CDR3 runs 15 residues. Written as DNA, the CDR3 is TGCAGCGTATCCGACAGGGGCCGTCTCCAAGAGACCCAGTACTTC. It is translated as CSVSDRGRLQETQYF.

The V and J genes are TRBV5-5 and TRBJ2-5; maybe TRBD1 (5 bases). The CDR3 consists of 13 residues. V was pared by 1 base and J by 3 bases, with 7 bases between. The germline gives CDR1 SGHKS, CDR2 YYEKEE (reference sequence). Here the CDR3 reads CASSLLGEETQYF. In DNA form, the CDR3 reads TGTGCCAGCAGCTTGTTAGGGGAAGAGACCCAGTACTTC.